This T cell receptor beta chain was recorded in a study of blood T cell repertoires in COVID-19. Overall study: The United States, Italy and Spain provided the acute and convalescent COVID-19 samples. Sample material is recorded as cDNA or gDNA derived from T cells, B-cell-depleted T cells, or PBMCs.

The germline V and J ends were trimmed by 0 bases and 4 bases, with 9 bases remaining between them. This CDR3 has 14 residues. Germline V gives CDR1 MNHNS, CDR2 SASEGT. In the study's own analysis: Nucleated cell counts were estimated from reference gene primer amplification. Assay: immunoSEQ multiplex PCR; the TCRdb copy retains only in-frame clones and omits some. D and trimming come from the DNA, and the V and J calls and clone size come from that table. Of about 240,000 clones listed, around 83% are singletons. Material for sequencing was peripheral blood. The rearrangement joins TRBV6-1 to TRBJ1-2; D may be TRBD1 (6 bases). This sequence originates from a man younger than 40 who had recovered from COVID-19. DNA for the CDR3: TGTGCCAGCAGTGAAGCGGGGGGGGCCTATGGCTACACCTTC. It encodes CASSEAGGAYGYTF.